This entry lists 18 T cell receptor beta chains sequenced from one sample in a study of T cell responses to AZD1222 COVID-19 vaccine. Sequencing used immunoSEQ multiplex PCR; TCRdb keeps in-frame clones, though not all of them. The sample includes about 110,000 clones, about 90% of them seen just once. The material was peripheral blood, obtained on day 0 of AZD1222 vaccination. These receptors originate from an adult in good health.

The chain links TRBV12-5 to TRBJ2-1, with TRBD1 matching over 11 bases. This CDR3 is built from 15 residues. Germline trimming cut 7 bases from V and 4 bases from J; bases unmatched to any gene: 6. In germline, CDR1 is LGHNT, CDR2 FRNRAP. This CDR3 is CASVSGTGGYNEQFF. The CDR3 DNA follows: TGTGCTAGTGTTTCCGGGACAGGGGGATACAATGAGCAGTTCTTC. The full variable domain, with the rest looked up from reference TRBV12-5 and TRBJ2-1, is DARVTQTPRHKVTEMGQEVTMRCQPILGHNTVFWYRQTMMQGLELLAYFRNRAPLDDSGMPKDRFSAEMPDATLATLKIQPSEPRDSAVYFCASVSGTGGYNEQFFGPGTRLTVL.

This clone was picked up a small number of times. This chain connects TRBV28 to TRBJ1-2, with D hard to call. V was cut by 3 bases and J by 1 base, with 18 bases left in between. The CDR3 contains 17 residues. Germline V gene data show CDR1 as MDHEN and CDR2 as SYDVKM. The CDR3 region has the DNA TGTGCCAGCAGTTTTTTTCGGAATCATCAGATTAACTATGGCTACACCTTC. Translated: CASSFFRNHQINYGYTF.

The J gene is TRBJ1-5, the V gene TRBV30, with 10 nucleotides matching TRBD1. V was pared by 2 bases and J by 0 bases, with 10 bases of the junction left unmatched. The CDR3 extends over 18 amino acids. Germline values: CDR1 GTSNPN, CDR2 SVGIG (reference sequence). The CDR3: CAWSRDRGRPYSNQPQHF. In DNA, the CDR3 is TGTGCCTGGAGTCGTGACAGGGGGCGCCCTTATAGCAATCAGCCCCAGCATTTT.

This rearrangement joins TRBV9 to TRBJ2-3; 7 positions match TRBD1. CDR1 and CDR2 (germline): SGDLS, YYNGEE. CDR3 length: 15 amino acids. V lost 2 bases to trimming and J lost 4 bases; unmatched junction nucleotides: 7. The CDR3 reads CASSVARGRADTQYF. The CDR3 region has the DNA TGTGCCAGCAGCGTTGCAAGGGGGCGAGCAGATACGCAGTATTTT.

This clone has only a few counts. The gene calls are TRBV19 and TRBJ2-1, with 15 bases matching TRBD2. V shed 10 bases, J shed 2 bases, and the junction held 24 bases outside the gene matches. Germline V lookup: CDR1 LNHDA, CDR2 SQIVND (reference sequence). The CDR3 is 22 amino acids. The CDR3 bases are TGTGCCACTTCTCCCGGGACTAGCGGGGGGTCGGGGGTGTCGAGAACCTACAATGAGCAGTTCTTC. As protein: CATSPGTSGGSGVSRTYNEQFF.

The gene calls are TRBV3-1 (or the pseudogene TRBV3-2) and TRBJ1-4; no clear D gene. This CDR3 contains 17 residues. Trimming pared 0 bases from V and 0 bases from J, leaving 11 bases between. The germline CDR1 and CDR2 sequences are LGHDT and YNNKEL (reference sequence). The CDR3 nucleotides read TGTGCCAGCAGCCAAGATAGGACGGCCGCAACTAATGAAAAACTGTTTTTT. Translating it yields CASSQDRTAATNEKLFF.

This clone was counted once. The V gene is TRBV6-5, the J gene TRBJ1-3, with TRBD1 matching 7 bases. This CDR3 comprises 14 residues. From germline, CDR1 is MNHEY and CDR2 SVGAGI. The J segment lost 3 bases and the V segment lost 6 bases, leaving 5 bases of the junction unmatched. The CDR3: CASSRDSFGNTIYF. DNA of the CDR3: TGTGCCAGCAGCAGGGACAGCTTTGGAAACACCATATATTTT.

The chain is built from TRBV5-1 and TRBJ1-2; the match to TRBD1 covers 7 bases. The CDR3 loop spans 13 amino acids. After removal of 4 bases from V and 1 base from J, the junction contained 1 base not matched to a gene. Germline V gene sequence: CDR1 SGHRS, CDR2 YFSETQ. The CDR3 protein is CASSQGGNYGYTF. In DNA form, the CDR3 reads TGCGCCAGCAGCCAGGGGGGTAACTATGGCTACACCTTC.

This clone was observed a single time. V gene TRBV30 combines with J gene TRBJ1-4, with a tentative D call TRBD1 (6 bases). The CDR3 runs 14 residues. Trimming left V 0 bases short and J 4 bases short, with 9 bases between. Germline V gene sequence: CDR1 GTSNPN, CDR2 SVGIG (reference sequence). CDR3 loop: CAWSVGRGNEKLFF. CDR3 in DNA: TGTGCCTGGAGTGTTGGCAGGGGTAATGAAAAACTGTTTTTT.

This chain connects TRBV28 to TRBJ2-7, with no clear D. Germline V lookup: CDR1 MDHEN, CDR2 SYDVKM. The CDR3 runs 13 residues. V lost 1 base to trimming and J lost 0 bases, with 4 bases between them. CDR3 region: CASSLLFSYEQYF. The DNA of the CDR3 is TGTGCCAGCAGTTTATTGTTCTCCTACGAGCAGTACTTC.

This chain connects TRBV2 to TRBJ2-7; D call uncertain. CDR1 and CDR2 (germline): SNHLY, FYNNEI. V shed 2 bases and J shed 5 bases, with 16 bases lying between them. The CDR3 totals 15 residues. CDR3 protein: CASSEWPQKTNEQYF. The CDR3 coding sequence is TGTGCCAGCAGTGAATGGCCCCAAAAAACCAACGAGCAGTACTTC.

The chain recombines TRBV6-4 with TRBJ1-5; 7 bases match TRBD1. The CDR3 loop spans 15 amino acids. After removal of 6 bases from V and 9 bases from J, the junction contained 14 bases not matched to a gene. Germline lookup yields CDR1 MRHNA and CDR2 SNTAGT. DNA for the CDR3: TGTGCCAGCAGGGGAACAGGGGCCCCCTCTGGGCCCCAGCATTTT. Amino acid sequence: CASRGTGAPSGPQHF.

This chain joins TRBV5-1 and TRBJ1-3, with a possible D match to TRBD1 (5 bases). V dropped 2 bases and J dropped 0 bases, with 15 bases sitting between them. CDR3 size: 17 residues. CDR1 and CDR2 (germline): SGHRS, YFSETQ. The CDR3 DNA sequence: TGCGCCAGCAGCTTTGCCCAAGGGGTCACCTCTGGAAACACCATATATTTT. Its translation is CASSFAQGVTSGNTIYF.

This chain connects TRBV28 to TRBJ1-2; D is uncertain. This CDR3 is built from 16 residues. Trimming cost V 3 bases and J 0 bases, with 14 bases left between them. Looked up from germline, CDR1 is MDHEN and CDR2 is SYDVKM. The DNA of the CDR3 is TGTGCCAGCAGTTTTAAGTGGTTAAGATCTAACTATGGCTACACCTTC. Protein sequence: CASSFKWLRSNYGYTF.

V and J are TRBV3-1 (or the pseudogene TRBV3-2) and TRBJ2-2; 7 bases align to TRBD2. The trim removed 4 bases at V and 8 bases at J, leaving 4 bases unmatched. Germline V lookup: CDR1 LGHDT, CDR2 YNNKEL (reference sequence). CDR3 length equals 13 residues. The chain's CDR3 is CASSPQRGGELFF. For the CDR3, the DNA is TGTGCCAGCAGCCCCCAGCGGGGTGGGGAGCTGTTTTTT.

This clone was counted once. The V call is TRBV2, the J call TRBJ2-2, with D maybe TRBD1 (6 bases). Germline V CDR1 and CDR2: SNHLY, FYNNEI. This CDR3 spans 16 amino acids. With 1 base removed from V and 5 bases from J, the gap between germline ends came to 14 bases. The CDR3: CASSEDGQGNTGELFF. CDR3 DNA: TGTGCCAGCAGTGAAGACGGGCAGGGGAATACCGGGGAGCTGTTTTTT. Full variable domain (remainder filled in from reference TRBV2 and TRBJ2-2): EPEVTQTPSHQVTQMGQEVILRCVPISNHLYFYWYRQILGQKVEFLVSFYNNEISEKSEIFDDQFSVERPDGSNFTLKIRSTKLEDSAMYFCASSEDGQGNTGELFFGEGSRLTVL.

The CDR3 region is CASSLADRNYGYTF. The CDR3 DNA sequence: TGTGCCAGCAGCTTAGCGGACAGAAACTATGGCTACACCTTC. This chain uses TRBV7-9 with TRBJ1-2; a possible D gene is TRBD1 (6 bases). The CDR3 is 14 amino acids. V lost 0 bases, J lost 2 bases, and 7 bases lay in between. Germline CDR1 SEHNR, CDR2 FQNEAQ (reference sequence).

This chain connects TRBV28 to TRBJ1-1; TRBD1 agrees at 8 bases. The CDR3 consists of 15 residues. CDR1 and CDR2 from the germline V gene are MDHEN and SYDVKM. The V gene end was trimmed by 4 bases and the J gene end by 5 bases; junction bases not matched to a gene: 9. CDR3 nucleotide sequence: TGTGCCAGCAGTTCGGCAGGGGGCGCGGGGACTGAAGCTTTCTTT. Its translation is CASSSAGGAGTEAFF. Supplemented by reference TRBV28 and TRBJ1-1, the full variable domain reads DVKVTQSSRYLVKRTGEKVFLECVQDMDHENMFWYRQDPGLGLRLIYFSYDVKMKEKGDIPEGYSVSREKKERFSLILESASTNQTSMYLCASSSAGGAGTEAFFGQGTRLTVV.